This T cell receptor beta chain was captured in a study of cytomegalovirus exposure and HLA in healthy donors. The PCR was carried out with 60 Vbeta primers and 13 Jbeta primers. Sequencing used immunoSEQ multiplex PCR; TCRdb keeps in-frame clones, though not all of them. The sample comprises approximately 190,000 clones, roughly 84% of which are singletons, and around 3% rests with the top ten. Of note for this clone: The antigen is not known.

Trimming removed 0 bases from V and 1 base from J, with 15 bases in between. In germline, CDR1 is LNHDA, CDR2 SQIVND (reference sequence). The CDR3 totals 17 residues. Points from the study as a whole: Prior analysis indicated that the majority of TCR beta V segments exhibited productivity approximately 90% or approximately 30% of the time. Later, an analysis showed that TCR beta chains associated with HLA were more clonally expanded than others that were equally common. Most subjects' HLA-A and HLA-B alleles were reportedly predicted from TCR beta sequences.

The sequenced sample consisted of PBMCs. This clonotype was sampled from a woman aged 45-60 years in good health and CMV-seropositive. The chain recombines TRBV19 with TRBJ1-1; a weak D match, TRBD1 (5 bases). The CDR3 here is CASSIDLVGAGNTEAFF. The CDR3 DNA reads as TGTGCCAGTAGTATAGATCTAGTAGGGGCAGGGAACACTGAAGCTTTCTTT.